A selection of T cell receptor beta chains follows, all from one sample in a study of cytomegalovirus exposure and HLA in healthy donors. Here immunoSEQ multiplex PCR was the method, and the copy in TCRdb shows in-frame clones only, minus some. This repertoire includes nearly 200,000 clones. Specimen: PBMCs. These receptors all stem from a boy younger than 18 in good health and CMV-seronegative. Each CDR3 is given with its conserved first and last residue. A D gene is named only where the DNA matches it firmly.

V gene: TRBV4-2; D gene: TRBD2; J gene: TRBJ2-5; CDR3 protein: CASSQDGTSGGPFETQYF; CDR3 DNA: TGTGCCAGCAGCCAAGATGGGACTAGCGGGGGCCCGTTTGAGACCCAGTACTTC
V gene: TRBV19; D gene: TRBD1; J gene: TRBJ1-2; CDR3 protein: CASSIGTAYGYTF; CDR3 DNA: TGTGCCAGTAGTATCGGGACAGCCTATGGCTACACCTTC
V gene: TRBV7-8; D gene: TRBD2; J gene: TRBJ2-7; CDR3 protein: CASSLVGRTSRGSYEQYF; CDR3 DNA: TGTGCCAGCAGCTTAGTAGGCCGGACTAGTCGAGGGTCCTACGAGCAGTACTTC
V gene: TRBV30; D gene: NA; J gene: TRBJ2-7; CDR3 protein: CAWSLRYEQYF; CDR3 DNA: TGTGCCTGGAGTTTGAGATACGAGCAGTACTTC
V gene: TRBV27; D gene: TRBD1; J gene: TRBJ2-7; CDR3 protein: CASSAGQGQGLVEQYF; CDR3 DNA: TGTGCCAGCAGTGCAGGACAGGGTCAGGGACTCGTGGAGCAGTACTTC
V gene: TRBV9; D gene: NA; J gene: TRBJ2-7; CDR3 protein: CASSVAVGAGTNEQYF; CDR3 DNA: TGTGCCAGCAGCGTAGCGGTGGGGGCAGGGACCAACGAGCAGTACTTC
V gene: TRBV19; D gene: NA; J gene: TRBJ1-1; CDR3 protein: CASSIAEGGKEAFF; CDR3 DNA: TGTGCCAGTAGTATAGCGGAGGGAGGTAAGGAAGCTTTCTTT
V gene: TRBV6-5; D gene: TRBD1; J gene: TRBJ1-6; CDR3 protein: CASSYSVTGVNSPLHF; CDR3 DNA: TGTGCCAGCAGTTACTCCGTGACAGGGGTTAATTCACCCCTCCACTTT
V gene: TRBV7-3; D gene: NA; J gene: TRBJ2-2; CDR3 protein: CASSSIHSNTGELFF; CDR3 DNA: TGTGCCAGCAGCTCGATCCACAGTAACACCGGGGAGCTGTTTTTT
V gene: TRBV18; D gene: TRBD1; J gene: TRBJ1-1; CDR3 protein: CASSEGTGEMMNTEAFF; CDR3 DNA: TGTGCCAGCTCCGAAGGGACAGGGGAAATGATGAACACTGAAGCTTTCTTT
V gene: TRBV5-1; D gene: NA; J gene: TRBJ1-1; CDR3 protein: CASSSDPGVHTEAFF; CDR3 DNA: TGCGCCAGCAGCTCGGATCCGGGGGTTCACACTGAAGCTTTCTTT
V gene: TRBV4-1; D gene: TRBD1; J gene: TRBJ1-2; CDR3 protein: CASRRPGGRDGYTF; CDR3 DNA: TGCGCCAGCAGGCGACCAGGGGGCCGGGATGGCTACACCTTC
V gene: TRBV7-2; D gene: NA; J gene: TRBJ1-5; CDR3 protein: CASSPQGPSNQPQHF; CDR3 DNA: TGTGCCAGCAGCCCCCAGGGGCCCAGCAATCAGCCCCAGCATTTT
V gene: TRBV10-3; D gene: TRBD1; J gene: TRBJ1-1; CDR3 protein: CAISGGQGATEAFF; CDR3 DNA: TGTGCCATCAGTGGGGGACAGGGGGCCACTGAAGCTTTCTTT
V gene: TRBV29-1; D gene: NA; J gene: TRBJ1-2; CDR3 protein: CSVSEGYTF; CDR3 DNA: TGCAGCGTTTCGGAGGGCTACACCTTC
V gene: TRBV18; D gene: NA; J gene: TRBJ1-6; CDR3 protein: CASSDGSRGDSPLHF; CDR3 DNA: TGTGCCAGCTCGGATGGCAGTCGGGGAGATTCACCCCTCCACTTT
V gene: TRBV5-1; D gene: TRBD2; J gene: TRBJ2-3; CDR3 protein: CASSLASGGETDTQYF; CDR3 DNA: TGCGCCAGCAGCTTGGCTAGCGGGGGGGAGACAGATACGCAGTATTTT
V gene: TRBV27; D gene: NA; J gene: TRBJ1-4; CDR3 protein: CASSSRSESEKLFF; CDR3 DNA: TGTGCCAGCAGTTCCCGGTCGGAGAGTGAAAAACTGTTTTTT
V gene: TRBV5-4; D gene: TRBD2; J gene: TRBJ2-2; CDR3 protein: CASSLTRLAGEWNTGELFF; CDR3 DNA: TGTGCCAGCAGCTTAACTAGACTAGCGGGGGAATGGAACACCGGGGAGCTGTTTTTT
V gene: TRBV30; D gene: NA; J gene: TRBJ2-1; CDR3 protein: CAWSGEGTGLYNEQFF; CDR3 DNA: TGTGCCTGGAGTGGGGAGGGGACAGGTCTCTACAATGAGCAGTTCTTC
V gene: TRBV27; D gene: NA; J gene: TRBJ1-4; CDR3 protein: CASSPGAEKLFF; CDR3 DNA: TGTGCCAGCAGTCCAGGGGCTGAAAAACTGTTTTTT
V gene: TRBV30; D gene: NA; J gene: TRBJ1-1; CDR3 protein: CAWTFPGGDTEAFF; CDR3 DNA: TGTGCCTGGACCTTCCCTGGAGGGGACACTGAAGCTTTCTTT
V gene: TRBV7-8; D gene: NA; J gene: TRBJ1-6; CDR3 protein: CASSLGGGGNNSPLHF; CDR3 DNA: TGTGCCAGCAGCCTTGGGGGAGGGGGGAATAATTCACCCCTCCACTTT
V gene: TRBV5-6; D gene: TRBD1; J gene: TRBJ2-7; CDR3 protein: CASRGTGTGSYEQYF; CDR3 DNA: TGTGCCAGCAGGGGCACCGGGACAGGCTCCTACGAGCAGTACTTC
V gene: TRBV30; D gene: NA; J gene: TRBJ2-7; CDR3 protein: CAWSSPLGTSYEQYF; CDR3 DNA: TGTGCCTGGAGTTCGCCCCTCGGGACATCCTACGAGCAGTACTTC
V gene: TRBV19; D gene: TRBD1; J gene: TRBJ1-6; CDR3 protein: CASSAPRGYNSPLHF; CDR3 DNA: TGTGCCAGTAGTGCCCCCAGGGGGTATAATTCACCCCTCCACTTT
V gene: TRBV2; D gene: TRBD2; J gene: TRBJ2-1; CDR3 protein: CASSVELAANEQFF; CDR3 DNA: TGTGCCAGCAGTGTTGAACTAGCGGCAAATGAGCAGTTCTTC
V gene: TRBV19; D gene: NA; J gene: TRBJ1-2; CDR3 protein: CASEWGGSKGYTF; CDR3 DNA: TGTGCCAGCGAGTGGGGGGGCTCCAAGGGCTACACCTTC
V gene: TRBV9; D gene: NA; J gene: TRBJ2-5; CDR3 protein: CASSVGEGETQYF; CDR3 DNA: TGTGCCAGCAGCGTGGGCGAGGGAGAGACCCAGTACTTC
V gene: TRBV4-1; D gene: NA; J gene: TRBJ2-1; CDR3 protein: CASSPAPRGDGFF; CDR3 DNA: TGCGCCAGCAGCCCGGCCCCGCGGGGCGATGGGTTCTTC
V gene: TRBV7-9; D gene: NA; J gene: TRBJ1-1; CDR3 protein: CASSSGYPEAFF; CDR3 DNA: TGTGCCAGCAGCTCAGGGTACCCTGAAGCTTTCTTT
V gene: TRBV7-3; D gene: NA; J gene: TRBJ1-1; CDR3 protein: CASSLVGGGTEAFF; CDR3 DNA: TGTGCCAGCAGCCTGGTCGGTGGAGGCACTGAAGCTTTCTTT
V gene: TRBV5-1; D gene: TRBD1; J gene: TRBJ2-3; CDR3 protein: CASSSPAGGSTDTQYF; CDR3 DNA: TGCGCCAGCAGCTCGCCCGCAGGGGGTAGCACAGATACGCAGTATTTT
V gene: TRBV28; D gene: TRBD1; J gene: TRBJ2-1; CDR3 protein: CASSPGDSRYNEQFF; CDR3 DNA: TGTGCCAGCAGCCCTGGGGACAGCAGATACAATGAGCAGTTCTTC
V gene: TRBV30; D gene: TRBD2; J gene: TRBJ2-3; CDR3 protein: CAWNLAGVTDTQYF; CDR3 DNA: TGTGCCTGGAACCTAGCGGGGGTCACAGATACGCAGTATTTT
V gene: TRBV4-3; D gene: NA; J gene: TRBJ1-6; CDR3 protein: CASSQDRRGGNSPLHF; CDR3 DNA: TGCGCCAGCAGCCAAGATCGCAGGGGCGGTAATTCACCCCTCCACTTT
V gene: TRBV19; D gene: NA; J gene: TRBJ1-1; CDR3 protein: CASRGAEMNTEAFF; CDR3 DNA: TGTGCCAGTAGAGGGGCAGAAATGAACACTGAAGCTTTCTTT
V gene: TRBV6-4; D gene: NA; J gene: TRBJ2-5; CDR3 protein: CASSDSSRRERETQYF; CDR3 DNA: TGTGCCAGCAGTGACTCCTCCAGGAGGGAGAGGGAGACCCAGTACTTC
V gene: TRBV2; D gene: NA; J gene: TRBJ1-1; CDR3 protein: CAVQDSTAAFF; CDR3 DNA: TGTGCCGTCCAGGATTCTACGGCGGCTTTCTTT
V gene: TRBV28; D gene: TRBD1; J gene: TRBJ1-2; CDR3 protein: CASSPDRYSYTF; CDR3 DNA: TGTGCCAGCAGTCCGGACAGGTATAGCTACACCTTC
V gene: TRBV18; D gene: NA; J gene: TRBJ2-6; CDR3 protein: CASSPRNTGGANVLTF; CDR3 DNA: TGTGCCAGCTCACCCCGAAACACGGGGGGGGCCAACGTCCTGACTTTC